These 2 T cell receptor beta chains were all obtained from the same sample, sequenced in a study of T-cell memory formation after mild COVID-19. TCRdb fed the 5' RACE reads into MiXCR, producing one record per CDR3 protein. Counted here are approximately 410,000 distinct CDR3 sequences, 23% occurring once; the ten biggest clones make up under 15%. Sequenced input: PBMCs or a T cell subset sorted from them (not recorded which). These TCRs come from an adult woman who had mild COVID-19 (a few samples of this study predate the infection). Cell type and time point are not known.

The chain carries TRBV6-5 and TRBJ1-2; D is ambiguous. This CDR3 is built from 13 residues. CDR1 is MNHEY and CDR2 is SVGAGI in the germline V gene. The ends were cut back, 0 bases at V and 4 bases at J, with 6 bases in the middle. For the CDR3, the DNA is TGTGCCAGCAGTTACTCGGCCTCCTATGGCTACACCTTC. Amino acid sequence: CASSYSASYGYTF.

Only a few counts were recorded for this clonotype. The V and J genes are TRBV5-1 and TRBJ2-2; D is possibly TRBD1 or TRBD2 (5 bases each). Trimming shortened V by 1 base and J by 0 bases, and 10 bases separated the two germline ends. This CDR3 is built from 16 residues. In germline, CDR1 is SGHRS, CDR2 YFSETQ. CDR3 protein: CASSLLGDPNTGELFF. Written as DNA, the CDR3 is TGCGCCAGCAGCTTGTTAGGGGACCCGAACACCGGGGAGCTGTTTTTT.